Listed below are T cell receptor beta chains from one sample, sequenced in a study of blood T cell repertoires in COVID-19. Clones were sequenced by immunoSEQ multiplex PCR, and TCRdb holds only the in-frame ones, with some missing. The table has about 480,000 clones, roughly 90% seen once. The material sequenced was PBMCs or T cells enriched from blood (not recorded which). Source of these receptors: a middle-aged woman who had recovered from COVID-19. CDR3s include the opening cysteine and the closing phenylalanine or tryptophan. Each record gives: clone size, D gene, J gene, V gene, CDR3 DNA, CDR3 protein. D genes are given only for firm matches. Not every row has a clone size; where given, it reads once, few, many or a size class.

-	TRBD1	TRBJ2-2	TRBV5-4	TGTGCCAGCAGCTACCCTGGACAGGGTGACACCGGGGAGCTGTTTTTT	CASSYPGQGDTGELFF
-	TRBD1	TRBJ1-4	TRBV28	TGTGCCAGCAGTTCGCTCCCAGGGGGCGCGAATGAAAAACTGTTTTTT	CASSSLPGGANEKLFF
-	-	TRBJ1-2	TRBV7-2	TGTGCCAGCAGCTTATCTCAGGGTTATGGCTACACCTTC	CASSLSQGYGYTF
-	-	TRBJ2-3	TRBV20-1	TGCAGTGCCCTAATCACAGATACGCAGTATTTT	CSALITDTQYF
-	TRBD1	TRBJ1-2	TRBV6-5	TGTGCCAGCAGTTGGACAGGGGGGTCCTATGGCTACACCTTC	CASSWTGGSYGYTF
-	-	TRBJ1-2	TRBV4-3	TGCGCCAGCAGCCCTCTTACCGGGGGTGGCTACACCTTC	CASSPLTGGGYTF
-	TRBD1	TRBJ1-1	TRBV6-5	TGTGCCAGCAGTATCACAGGGGCAATCACTGAAGCTTTCTTT	CASSITGAITEAFF
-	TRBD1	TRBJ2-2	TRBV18	TGTGCCAGCTCCCCCGGGACAGGAGACGGGGAGCTGTTTTTT	CASSPGTGDGELFF
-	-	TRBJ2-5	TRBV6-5	TGTGCCAGCAAGGAGTCGCGGGAGACCCAGTACTTC	CASKESRETQYF
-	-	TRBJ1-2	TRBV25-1	TGTGCCAGCAGCGTCCCGGGGGGGGACGGCTACACCTTC	CASSVPGGDGYTF
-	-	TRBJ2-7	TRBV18	TGTGCCAGCTCATACAGACCCACACACCCCCACGAGCAGTACTTC	CASSYRPTHPHEQYF
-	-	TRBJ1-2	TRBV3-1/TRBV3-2	TGTGCCAGCAGCCACTCGGGCGGGAACTATGGCTACACCTTC	CASSHSGGNYGYTF
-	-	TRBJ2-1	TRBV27	TGTGCCAGCAGTTTAATTAAGAGCTCCTACAATGAGCAGTTCTTC	CASSLIKSSYNEQFF
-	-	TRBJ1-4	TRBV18	TGTGCCAGCTCACGAGGAATTGCAACTAATGAAAAACTGTTTTTT	CASSRGIATNEKLFF
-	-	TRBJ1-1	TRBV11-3	TGTGCCAGCAGCGCTAGGAGGGACACTGAAGCTTTCTTT	CASSARRDTEAFF
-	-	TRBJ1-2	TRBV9	TGTGCCAGCAGCGTAGATGGCGGGGCAACCTATGGCTACACCTTC	CASSVDGGATYGYTF
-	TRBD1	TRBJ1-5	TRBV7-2	TGTGCCAGCAGCTCTAGGACAGGGCCGAATCAGCCCCAGCATTTT	CASSSRTGPNQPQHF
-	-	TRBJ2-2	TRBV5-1	TGCGCCAGCAGCCCCCGATCCCCTAGATCGAACACCGGGGAGCTGTTTTTT	CASSPRSPRSNTGELFF
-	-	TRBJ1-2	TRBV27	TGTGCCAGCTGTCCGCACGGGTATGGCTATGGCTACACCTTC	CASCPHGYGYGYTF
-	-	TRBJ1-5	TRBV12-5	TGTGCTAGTGGGCCGACTCCGCATTTT	CASGPTPHF
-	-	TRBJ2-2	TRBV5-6	TGTGCCAGCAGCATCGGTCTCACCGGGGAGCTGTTTTTT	CASSIGLTGELFF
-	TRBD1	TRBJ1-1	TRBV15	TGTGCCACCAGCAAGCGGAGGGGGCCGAACACTGAAGCTTTCTTT	CATSKRRGPNTEAFF
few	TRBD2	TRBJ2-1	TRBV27	TGTGCCAGCAGTAGGACTAGCAATTACAATGAGCAGTTCTTC	CASSRTSNYNEQFF
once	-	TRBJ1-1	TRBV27	TGTGCCAGCAGTTTACGTATCATCCGGGGGAACACTGAAGCTTTCTTT	CASSLRIIRGNTEAFF
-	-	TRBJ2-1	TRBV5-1	TGCGCCAGCAGCCTCTCCCCGGACAGTGACAATGAGCAGTTCTTC	CASSLSPDSDNEQFF
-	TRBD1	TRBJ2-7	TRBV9	TGTGCCAGCAGCATTGGGGGACAGACGGTCGAGCAGTACTTC	CASSIGGQTVEQYF
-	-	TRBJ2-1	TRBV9	TGTGCCAGCAGCTCCCGTTGGTTGGCAGGGGATCCCTACAATGAGCAGTTCTTC	CASSSRWLAGDPYNEQFF
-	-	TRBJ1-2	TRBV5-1	TGCGCCAGCGGGCTTCAGGTGAACTATGGCTACACCTTC	CASGLQVNYGYTF
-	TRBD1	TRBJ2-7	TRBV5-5	TGTGCCAGCAGCTTGGCCGCCGGGACAGGGGAATACTTC	CASSLAAGTGEYF
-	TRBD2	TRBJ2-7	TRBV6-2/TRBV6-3	TGTGCCAGCAGTCGGGGGGGGCCCTTCGAGCAGTACTTC	CASSRGGPFEQYF
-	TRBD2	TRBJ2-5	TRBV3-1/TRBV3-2	TGTGCCAGCAGCCTAGCGGGAGGTGGCGAGACCCAGTACTTC	CASSLAGGGETQYF
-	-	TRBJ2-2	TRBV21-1	TGTGCCAGCAGCAAAGGCCTGGAGGACAGGGCCGGGGAGCTGTTTTTT	CASSKGLEDRAGELFF
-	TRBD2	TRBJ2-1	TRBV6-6	TGTGCCAGCAGTTACCCGGTAGCGGGAGTTAGGGATGAGCAGTTCTTC	CASSYPVAGVRDEQFF
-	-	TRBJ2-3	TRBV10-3	TGTGCCATCAGTGTACAGCTCTCGCGAACAGATACGCAGTATTTT	CAISVQLSRTDTQYF
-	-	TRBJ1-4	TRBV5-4	TGTGCCAGCAGCTTGGATGGGGGGGGCGCGAAAAAACTGTTTTTT	CASSLDGGGAKKLFF
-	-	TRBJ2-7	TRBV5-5	TGTGCCAGCAGCTTGCCCAACGAGCAGTACTTC	CASSLPNEQYF
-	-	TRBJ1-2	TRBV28	TGTGCCAGCAGCTCCTCTGGCTACACCTTC	CASSSSGYTF
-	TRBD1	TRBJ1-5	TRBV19	TGTGCCAGTAGGCCCTCCCACCGGGACAGGGGGAGTAGCAATCAGCCCCAGCATTTT	CASRPSHRDRGSSNQPQHF
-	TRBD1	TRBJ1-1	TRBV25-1	TGTGCCAGCAGCGCCGGACAGGGGGCATATTCTGAAGCTTTCTTT	CASSAGQGAYSEAFF
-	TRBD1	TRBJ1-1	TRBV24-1	TGTGCCACCAGTGACCTGACAGGGGGTGAAGCTTTCTTT	CATSDLTGGEAFF
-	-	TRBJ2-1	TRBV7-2	TGTGCCAGCAGCCCAGTTTCCTCCTACAATGAGCAGTTCTTC	CASSPVSSYNEQFF
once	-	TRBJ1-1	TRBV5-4	TGTGCCAGCAGCTTGCGGGATACTGAAGCTTTCTTT	CASSLRDTEAFF
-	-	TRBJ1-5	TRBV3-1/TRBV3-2	TGTGCCAGCAGCCAAGAGACAGGCGATGGGAATCAGCCCCAGCATTTT	CASSQETGDGNQPQHF
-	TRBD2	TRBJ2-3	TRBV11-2	TGTGCCAGCAGCTCCAATATAGCGGGAGGAAAGTACACAGATACGCAGTATTTT	CASSSNIAGGKYTDTQYF
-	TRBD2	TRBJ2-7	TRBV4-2	TGTGCCAGCAGCCAAGTGCGGCGGGAGGGCGGCGACGAGCAGTACTTC	CASSQVRREGGDEQYF